The clone carrying this TCR beta chain was counted a single time. Authors' methods: Reference gene primer amplification yielded estimated nucleated cell counts. The data were produced by immunoSEQ multiplex PCR, yet TCRdb's version contains in-frame clones alone and is incomplete. D and trimming come from the DNA, and the V and J calls and clone size come from that table. The sample yields 300,000 to 400,000 clones, around 90% seen once. Trimming took 0 bases from V and 7 from J, leaving 14 bases between them. Germline values: CDR1 GTSNPN, CDR2 SVGIG (reference sequence). CDR3 size: 14 residues. This sample stems from a study of blood T cell repertoires in COVID-19. Study details: Sources were T cells, B-cell-depleted T cells, or PBMCs; the material itself was cDNA or gDNA.

Seattle's cohort entered during active infection and was followed longitudinally. Source material: peripheral blood. The sequence derives from a woman under 40 with COVID-19, enrolled during active disease. The chain combines TRBV30 with TRBJ2-3; a weak D match, TRBD2 (5 bases). CDR3 coding DNA: TGTGCCTGGAGTGTACAACTAGAGCCGTATACGCAGTATTTT. The encoded protein is CAWSVQLEPYTQYF.